The clone carrying this T cell receptor (beta chain) was detected once. Clones were sequenced by immunoSEQ multiplex PCR, and TCRdb holds only the in-frame ones, with some missing. The sample includes 120,000 or so clones, approximately 90% of them seen just once. The record originates from a study of control samples from healthy donors and cancer patients. This CDR3 has 14 residues. The germline gives CDR1 SEHNR, CDR2 FQNEAQ (reference sequence). Trimming took 5 bases from V and 4 from J, leaving 14 bases between them. The sequencing sample was made of PBMCs. The TCR sequence derives from a woman in her sixties with lung cancer. This sequence joins TRBV7-9 and TRBJ1-1; maybe TRBD1 (5 bases). For the CDR3, the DNA is TGTGCCAGCAGCCAAAGTGGGCAGGGCACTGAAGCTTTCTTT. Amino acids: CASSQSGQGTEAFF.